Below, 28 T cell receptor beta chains from the same sample are listed, as sequenced in a study of shared clonotypes between healthy human individuals. Sequencing was performed with immunoSEQ multiplex PCR; in TCRdb, only in-frame clones are kept and a portion is missing. Of 2 million or so clones listed, about 95% are singletons. CD8 cells regarded as naive lacked CD45RO, were positively chosen for CCR7, and omitted terminally differentiated effector memory CD45RA+ cells. The sample consisted of naive CD8+ T cells sorted from blood. The receptors stem from a young man in good health.

The chain uses TRBV15 and TRBJ1-5, with D tentatively TRBD1 (5 bases). Trimming removed 3 bases from V and 7 bases from J, with 13 bases in between. CDR3 length: 14 amino acids. Germline loops: CDR1 LNHNV, CDR2 YYDKDF (reference sequence). The CDR3 coding sequence is TGTGCCACCAGCAGTGGTCAGGGAAGGCAGCCCCAGCATTTT. Translating gives CATSSGQGRQPQHF.

J is TRBJ1-6 and V is TRBV7-9, with D unresolved. The CDR3 contains 13 residues. With 7 bases removed from V and 12 bases from J, the gap between germline ends came to 16 bases. Germline V lookup: CDR1 SEHNR, CDR2 FQNEAQ (reference sequence). The CDR3: CASTTTPGLPLHF. The CDR3 DNA follows: TGTGCCAGCACCACAACCCCGGGTCTACCCCTCCACTTT.

The chain joins TRBV9 to TRBJ1-4; D is unclear. Trimming took 0 bases from V and 3 from J, leaving 9 bases between them. CDR3 length: 15 residues. Looked up from germline, CDR1 is SGDLS and CDR2 is YYNGEE. The chain's CDR3 is CASSVGADSNEKLFF. DNA for the CDR3: TGTGCCAGCAGCGTAGGGGCGGATTCTAATGAAAAACTGTTTTTT.

This chain joins TRBV2 and TRBJ2-5; the match to TRBD2 covers 10 bases. There are 13 residues in the CDR3. J was trimmed by 5 bases and V by 6 bases; bases with no gene match: 3. Germline V lookup: CDR1 SNHLY, CDR2 FYNNEI. CDR3 loop: CASREGLAETQYF. The CDR3 DNA follows: TGTGCCAGCAGAGAGGGACTAGCGGAGACCCAGTACTTC.

The J gene is TRBJ2-3, the V gene TRBV30; D remains ambiguous. Trimming took 1 base from V and 6 from J, leaving 11 bases between them. This CDR3 is 13 amino acids long. The germline V gene encodes CDR1 GTSNPN and CDR2 SVGIG (reference sequence). The CDR3 loop is CAWSESIVDTQYF. CDR3 bases: TGTGCCTGGAGTGAATCAATTGTTGATACGCAGTATTTT. Full variable domain (missing parts from reference TRBV30 and TRBJ2-3): SQTIHQWPATLVQPVGSPLSLECTVEGTSNPNLYWYRQAAGRGLQLLFYSVGIGQISSEVPQNLSASRPQDRQFILSSKKLLLSDSGFYLCAWSESIVDTQYFGPGTRLTVL.

The chain combines TRBV19 with TRBJ2-2; TRBD1 aligns across 8 bases. V lost 9 bases, J lost 6 bases, and 6 bases stayed unmatched. Germline loops: CDR1 LNHDA, CDR2 SQIVND (reference sequence). This CDR3 has 13 amino acids. CDR3 sequence: CASLQGEAGELFF. The DNA of the CDR3 is TGTGCCAGCCTACAGGGGGAGGCCGGGGAGCTGTTTTTT.

The chain recombines TRBV9 with TRBJ2-2; 7 bases fit TRBD2. CDR1 SGDLS and CDR2 YYNGEE come from the germline V gene. V was pared by 0 bases and J by 3 bases, with 14 bases of the junction left unmatched. The CDR3 sequence is 19 residues long. CDR3 amino acids: CASSVVEASGVGDTGELFF. The DNA for the CDR3 is TGTGCCAGCAGCGTAGTTGAGGCTAGCGGAGTGGGGGACACCGGGGAGCTGTTTTTT.

Of note for this clone: Different DNA sequences within this sample yield the same CDR3. This chain uses TRBV10-3 with TRBJ1-2; D not certain. V lost 2 bases, J lost 0 bases, and 4 bases lay in between. Germline V gene sequence: CDR1 ENHRY, CDR2 SYGVKD. There are 13 residues in the CDR3. The CDR3 reads CAISEAANYGYTF. In DNA, the CDR3 is TGTGCCATCAGTGAGGCAGCTAACTATGGCTACACCTTC.

This clone appeared a single time. In DNA form, the CDR3 reads TGTGCCATCAGGATACCGGGACAGGGGAACACTGAAGCTTTCTTT. Its protein product is CAIRIPGQGNTEAFF. V gene TRBV10-3 combines with J gene TRBJ1-1, with TRBD1 identical over 9 bases. CDR3 size: 15 residues. The junction had 6 bases not matched to a gene; V was cut back by 6 bases and J by 1 base. The germline CDR1 and CDR2 sequences are ENHRY and SYGVKD.

This clone appeared a single time. The CDR3 region is CASRSGTDTQYF. The CDR3 nucleotides read TGTGCCAGCAGATCCGGCACAGATACGCAGTATTTT. The chain couples TRBV28 to TRBJ2-3; D unclear. The CDR3 contains 12 residues. Trimming took 6 bases from V and 1 from J, leaving 5 bases between them. Germline loops: CDR1 MDHEN, CDR2 SYDVKM.

The V call is TRBV6-5, the J call TRBJ2-1, with 10 positions matching TRBD1. The germline gives CDR1 MNHEY, CDR2 SVGAGI. The CDR3 totals 15 residues. V lost 4 bases, J lost 7 bases, and 7 bases stayed unmatched. Here the CDR3 reads CASSSGTGEINEQFF. The CDR3 region has the DNA TGTGCCAGCAGTTCCGGGACAGGGGAAATAAATGAGCAGTTCTTC.

CDR3 DNA: TGTGCCAGCAGCTTAGTAGTTCACAATGAGCAGTTCTTC. This encodes CASSLVVHNEQFF. The chain couples TRBV7-9 to TRBJ2-1; D is uncertain. The V end lost 1 base, the J end lost 5 bases, and 6 bases lay between the germline ends. The CDR3 sequence is 13 residues long. Germline V gene sequence: CDR1 SEHNR, CDR2 FQNEAQ (reference sequence).

The genes are TRBV7-3 and TRBJ2-3; 8 nucleotides agree with TRBD2. V shed 5 bases, J shed 3 bases, and the junction held 10 bases outside the gene matches. This CDR3 is 16 amino acids long. The V gene's germline CDR1 is SGHTA and CDR2 FQGTGA. CDR3 loop: CASSPIAGSGTDTQYF. The CDR3 nucleotides read TGTGCCAGCAGCCCTATAGCGGGAAGTGGGACAGATACGCAGTATTTT.

This chain uses TRBV7-8 with TRBJ2-1; 7 bases are shared with TRBD2. With V trimmed by 6 bases and J by 0 bases, 11 bases remained unmatched. Germline CDR1 and CDR2: SGHVS and FQNEAQ. The length of the CDR3 is 17 residues. The CDR3 loop reads CASSGDYSFSSYNEQFF. The DNA of the CDR3 is TGTGCCAGCAGTGGGGACTATTCCTTTAGCTCCTACAATGAGCAGTTCTTC.

The chain links TRBV6-6 to TRBJ2-7, with D hard to call. V was clipped by 6 bases and J by 2 bases, with 14 bases between them. Germline V lookup: CDR1 MNHNY, CDR2 SVGAGI (reference sequence). The CDR3 consists of 14 residues. The CDR3 spells CASRNPVSTYEQYF. CDR3 in DNA: TGTGCCAGCAGAAATCCAGTGTCGACCTACGAGCAGTACTTC.

With respect to this clone: A junction end diverges from the germline sequence, so it may reflect a read error. The rearrangement uses TRBV30 and TRBJ1-2; 11 positions agree with TRBD1. The CDR3 contains 12 residues. Germline values: CDR1 GTSNPN, CDR2 SVGIG (reference sequence). The CDR3 DNA follows: TGTGCCTGGAGTGTACTTGGGACAGGGGGGCTCTTC. It yields the protein CAWSVLGTGGLF. The entire variable domain, with the rest obtained from reference TRBV30 and TRBJ1-2, is as follows: SQTIHQWPATLVQPVGSPLSLECTVEGTSNPNLYWYRQAAGRGLQLLFYSVGIGQISSEVPQNLSASRPQDRQFILSSKKLLLSDSGFYLCAWSVLGTGGLFGSGTRLTVV.

The DNA of the CDR3 is TGTGCCAGCAGTGAAGCGCTGTATTACACTGAAGCTTTCTTT. Translated: CASSEALYYTEAFF. The chain is built from TRBV6-1 and TRBJ1-1; D not certain. The CDR3 consists of 14 residues. The V and J ends lost 0 bases and 3 bases respectively, with 8 bases between them. CDR1 is MNHNS and CDR2 is SASEGT in the germline V gene.

The V and J genes are TRBV4-1 and TRBJ1-5; TRBD1 matches at 7 bases. CDR1 MGHRA and CDR2 YSYEKL come from the germline V gene. This CDR3 has 13 amino acids. The V gene end was trimmed by 4 bases and the J gene end by 7 bases; junction bases not matched to a gene: 4. The CDR3 DNA reads TGCGCCAGCAGCCCAGGGGGTTGGCAGCCCCAGCATTTT. It yields the protein CASSPGGWQPQHF.

The chain couples TRBV30 to TRBJ2-7, with D perhaps matching TRBD1 (5 bases). The V end lost 8 bases, the J end lost 3 bases, and 14 bases lay between the germline ends. The CDR3 sequence is 12 residues long. CDR1 and CDR2 (germline): GTSNPN, SVGIG (reference sequence). The CDR3 sequence is CAGSDTDYEQYF. The DNA of the CDR3 is TGTGCCGGATCGGACACGGACTACGAGCAGTACTTC.

The rearrangement uses TRBV7-8 and TRBJ2-5; 8 bases are shared with TRBD2. This CDR3 is 18 amino acids long. Germline CDR1 reads SGHVS; CDR2 reads FQNEAQ. V lost 5 bases to trimming and J lost 4 bases; unmatched junction nucleotides: 18. The CDR3 reads CASSLRLAGGDYRETQYF. For the CDR3, the DNA is TGTGCCAGCAGCCTCCGGCTAGCGGGTGGGGATTATCGAGAGACCCAGTACTTC.

Only one count was recorded for this clone. J is TRBJ2-7 and V is TRBV25-1; no definite D call. V dropped 0 bases and J dropped 5 bases, with 8 bases sitting between them. Germline V CDR1 and CDR2: MGHDK, SYGVNS. CDR3 length equals 13 residues. Here the CDR3 DNA reads TGTGCCAGCAGTGAATATAATTCCCACGAGCAGTACTTC. This sequence encodes CASSEYNSHEQYF.

This chain uses TRBV4-1 with TRBJ2-7, with a tentative D call TRBD2 (7 bases). The germline gives CDR1 MGHRA, CDR2 YSYEKL. Trimming took 6 bases from V and 7 from J, leaving 19 bases between them. The length of the CDR3 is 14 residues. CDR3 residues: CASSGIGGPGEQYF. In DNA form, the CDR3 reads TGCGCCAGCAGTGGGATCGGGGGGCCGGGGGAGCAGTACTTC.

J is TRBJ2-4 and V is TRBV20-1; D is undetermined. The length of the CDR3 is 9 residues. The germline V and J ends were trimmed by 2 bases and 15 bases, with 8 bases remaining between them. Germline lookup yields CDR1 DFQATT and CDR2 SNEGSKA (reference sequence). The CDR3 DNA reads TGCAGTGCTAGAATTCCCCGGTACTTC. Translating it yields CSARIPRYF.

The rearrangement joins TRBV10-3 to TRBJ1-4, with D possibly matching TRBD1 (5 bases). Between the trimmed V and J ends, which lost 4 bases and 7 bases, there was a span of 10 bases. CDR3 length: 13 amino acids. Germline lookup yields CDR1 ENHRY and CDR2 SYGVKD. The CDR3 sequence is CAISGGAGEKLFF. CDR3 coding DNA: TGTGCCATCAGTGGAGGGGCGGGTGAAAAACTGTTTTTT.

The V and J genes are TRBV5-4 and TRBJ2-7; TRBD1 is a possible D gene (6 bases). The V gene lost 9 bases and the J gene lost 3 bases, with 13 bases spanning the gap. CDR1 is SGHNT, CDR2 YYREEE, per germline (reference sequence). CDR3 length: 12 amino acids. For the CDR3, the DNA is TGTGCCACTGGACAGTCGTACTACGAGCAGTACTTC. It yields the protein CATGQSYYEQYF.

This clone came up a few times. J is TRBJ1-2 and V is TRBV2, with 10 nucleotides matching TRBD1. V lost 5 bases, J lost 3 bases, and 3 bases stayed unmatched. The CDR3 length is 14 residues. The germline gives CDR1 SNHLY, CDR2 FYNNEI. CDR3 bases: TGTGCCAGCAGTCTGGGACAGGGGCACTATGGCTACACCTTC. Amino acid sequence: CASSLGQGHYGYTF.

The chain links TRBV7-9 to TRBJ2-1, with 10 bases that match TRBD2. Looked up from germline, CDR1 is SEHNR and CDR2 is FQNEAQ (reference sequence). CDR3 length equals 19 residues. With 4 bases clipped from V and 3 bases from J, the junction kept 15 bases outside the gene matches. CDR3 coding DNA: TGTGCCAGCAGCTCCAGAAAAACTCAACTAGCGGGGCTCTACAATGAGCAGTTCTTC. It translates to CASSSRKTQLAGLYNEQFF.

This chain links TRBV30 with TRBJ2-7, with TRBD1 identical over 7 bases. The CDR3 totals 12 residues. With V trimmed by 6 bases and J by 2 bases, 4 bases remained unmatched. Germline values: CDR1 GTSNPN, CDR2 SVGIG (reference sequence). The CDR3, as DNA: TGTGCCTGTTGGGACAGAACCTACGAGCAGTACTTC. Protein product: CACWDRTYEQYF. The variable domain in full, with the rest retrieved from reference TRBV30 and TRBJ2-7, is SQTIHQWPATLVQPVGSPLSLECTVEGTSNPNLYWYRQAAGRGLQLLFYSVGIGQISSEVPQNLSASRPQDRQFILSSKKLLLSDSGFYLCACWDRTYEQYFGPGTRLTVT.